Below, 13 T cell receptor beta chains from the same sample are listed, as sequenced in a study of cytomegalovirus exposure and HLA in healthy donors. Primers for the PCR totalled 60 Vbeta and 13 Jbeta. Here immunoSEQ multiplex PCR was the method, and the copy in TCRdb shows in-frame clones only, minus some. The repertoire holds some 200,000 clones, 79% seen once, with 1.5% to 1.7% in the top ten. Material: PBMCs. The source of these receptors is a girl between 10 and 17 years old in good health and CMV-seropositive.

The chain joins TRBV4-3 to TRBJ1-1; D not certain. CDR1 is LGHNA, CDR2 YSLEER, per germline. Trimming pared 0 bases from V and 6 bases from J, leaving 14 bases between. CDR3 size: 15 residues. CDR3 bases: TGCGCCAGCAGCCAAGATTATCGGGGTGGGGCTGAAGCTTTCTTT. It specifies CASSQDYRGGAEAFF.

This clone was detected once. V and J are TRBV6-1 and TRBJ1-1, with TRBD1 matching over 7 bases. From germline, CDR1 is MNHNS and CDR2 SASEGT. The J segment lost 0 bases and the V segment lost 6 bases, leaving 4 bases of the junction unmatched. The CDR3 extends over 14 amino acids. The CDR3 region has the DNA TGTGCCAGCAGCCCAGGGGGGTTGAACACTGAAGCTTTCTTT. It is translated as CASSPGGLNTEAFF.

The chain combines TRBV5-1 with TRBJ2-7, with D possibly TRBD2 on 6 matching bases. CDR3 length: 13 residues. The germline V gene has CDR1 SGHRS and CDR2 YFSETQ. Between the trimmed V and J ends, which lost 4 bases and 3 bases, there was a span of 11 bases. Written as DNA, the CDR3 is TGCGCCAGCAGCACATCCGGGGGCTACGAGCAGTACTTC. Its protein is CASSTSGGYEQYF.

V is TRBV4-2 and J is TRBJ2-1, with 15 bases matching TRBD2. Germline CDR1 is LGHNA and CDR2 is YNFKEQ. J was trimmed by 6 bases and V by 1 base; bases with no gene match: 7. The CDR3 sequence is 18 residues long. The CDR3 DNA follows: TGTGCCAGCAGCCAAGGGCTCTGGACTAGCGGGGGGGTCAATGAGCAGTTCTTC. It yields the protein CASSQGLWTSGGVNEQFF.

The chain has TRBV6-1 and TRBJ1-5; 8 bases agree with TRBD1. The CDR3 extends over 14 amino acids. Per the germline V gene, CDR1 is MNHNS and CDR2 is SASEGT. V gave up 6 bases and J gave up 0 bases; unmatched junction bases: 1. The CDR3 spells CASRGQVSNQPQHF. The CDR3 DNA follows: TGTGCCAGCAGGGGACAGGTTAGCAATCAGCCCCAGCATTTT.

The V gene is TRBV10-3, the J gene TRBJ1-6; tentative D call: TRBD1 (6 bases). V lost 3 bases and J lost 7, with 16 bases in between. This CDR3 region has 16 residues. In germline, CDR1 is ENHRY, CDR2 SYGVKD. The DNA of the CDR3 is TGTGCCATCAGTGAACGTCCACAGGGAGAGAATTCACCCCTCCACTTT. It yields the protein CAISERPQGENSPLHF.

This clone appeared once. The rearrangement uses TRBV29-1 and TRBJ2-7; D is perhaps TRBD1 (5 bases). V lost 4 bases and J 1 base, leaving 14 bases between the germline ends. This CDR3 has 14 amino acids. CDR1 is SQVTM, CDR2 ANQGSEA, per germline. DNA of the CDR3: TGCAGCGTTGCAGGCCAGGGCAAGTCCTACGAGCAGTACTTC. Translating gives CSVAGQGKSYEQYF.

The chain carries TRBV5-1 and TRBJ2-5, with D maybe TRBD1 (6 bases). The germline V gene has CDR1 SGHRS and CDR2 YFSETQ. The V and J ends lost 4 bases and 5 bases respectively, with 18 bases between them. The CDR3 has 15 amino acids. The CDR3 is CASSLGQRGFETQYF. The CDR3 bases are TGCGCCAGCAGCCTAGGACAGAGGGGATTTGAGACCCAGTACTTC.

The J gene is TRBJ2-2, the V gene TRBV11-3, with unresolved D. This CDR3 has 14 amino acids. CDR1 is SGHNT and CDR2 is YENEEA in the germline V gene. Trimming removed 6 bases from V and 0 bases from J, with 8 bases in between. The CDR3 region is CASRPGSNTGELFF. Here the CDR3 DNA reads TGTGCCAGCAGGCCAGGATCGAACACCGGGGAGCTGTTTTTT.

This clone has just one count. The chain recombines TRBV6-5 with TRBJ2-1; D remains unclear. The CDR3 extends over 14 amino acids. V lost 8 bases and J lost 6, with 17 bases in between. CDR1 MNHEY and CDR2 SVGAGI come from the germline V gene. This CDR3 is CASHATGRFNEQFF. In DNA, the CDR3 is TGTGCCAGCCATGCGACTGGAAGGTTCAATGAGCAGTTCTTC.

The table lists this clone with a count of one. The gene calls are TRBV7-2 and TRBJ2-3, with D unresolved. The V end lost 2 bases, the J end lost 2 bases, and 11 bases lay between the germline ends. The V gene's germline CDR1 is SGHTA and CDR2 FQGNSA. CDR3 length: 15 residues. The CDR3 nucleotides are TGTGCCAGCAGCTTAAGAGAACCTCTCACAGATACGCAGTATTTT. This codes for CASSLREPLTDTQYF.

This chain links TRBV5-5 with TRBJ1-6; possible D gene TRBD1, 6 bases. Trimming shortened V by 4 bases and J by 6 bases, and 14 bases separated the two germline ends. This CDR3 contains 15 residues. Per germline, CDR1 SGHKS and CDR2 YYEKEE (reference sequence). The CDR3 here is CASSLPGQVNSPLHF. CDR3 nucleotide sequence: TGTGCCAGCAGCCTACCGGGACAAGTTAATTCACCCCTCCACTTT.

CDR3 in amino acids: CASSQVARAGANVLTF. The CDR3 DNA reads TGCGCCAGCAGCCAAGTAGCTCGGGCTGGGGCCAACGTCCTGACTTTC. V is TRBV4-1 and J is TRBJ2-6, with no clear D. V was pared by 1 base and J by 2 bases, with 9 bases between. This CDR3 region has 16 residues. Germline loops: CDR1 MGHRA, CDR2 YSYEKL.